This T cell receptor (beta chain) comes out of a study of beta chain features in type 1 diabetes. The investigators reverse transcribed all of the isolated RNA, so they sequenced expressed TCRB transcripts. Clones were read by immunoSEQ multiplex PCR, and TCRdb kept only the in-frame ones, dropping some. The table records around 240,000 clones, about 10% of them present only once. CDR1 SGHVS and CDR2 FNYEAQ come from the germline V gene. V shed 2 bases and J shed 9 bases, with 11 bases lying between them. The CDR3 runs to 14 residues. The rearrangement links TRBV7-6 to TRBJ1-6, with D possibly TRBD1 on 5 matching bases. This receptor was obtained from a woman aged 18-30 years in good health. The sample taken for sequencing was naive CD4+ T cells from blood. CDR3 loop: CASSLSRGASPLHF. CDR3 in DNA: TGTGCCAGCAGCTTAAGTCGCGGGGCTTCACCCCTCCACTTT.